Listed here are 6 T cell receptor beta chains from one sample, sequenced in a study of T cells in tuberculosis. Generated by immunoSEQ multiplex PCR, the TCRdb table keeps only in-frame clones and is missing some. The sample consists of over 35,000 clones, approximately 95% of them appearing once. Sequencing was done on a sample of PBMCs. These TCRs come from a donor aged 10-35 years with latent tuberculosis or without tuberculosis infection.

The J gene is TRBJ2-3, the V gene TRBV19; 8 nucleotides align to TRBD2. Looked up from germline, CDR1 is LNHDA and CDR2 is SQIVND (reference sequence). V gave up 7 bases and J gave up 1 base; unmatched junction bases: 7. CDR3 length equals 15 residues. The CDR3 here is CASTTRGVGTDTQYF. CDR3 DNA: TGTGCCAGTACCACGCGGGGGGTTGGCACAGATACGCAGTATTTT.

The gene calls are TRBV19 and TRBJ1-6; 9 nucleotides agree with TRBD1. V trimming: 5 bases; J trimming: 6 bases; junction bases outside the gene matches: 11. The V gene's germline CDR1 is LNHDA and CDR2 SQIVND (reference sequence). The CDR3 spans 17 residues. The CDR3 reads CASSAARDRVGNSPLHF. In DNA form, the CDR3 reads TGTGCCAGTAGTGCAGCCCGGGACAGGGTTGGTAATTCACCCCTCCACTTT.

In this sample, this clone turned up once. The chain is built from TRBV7-7 and TRBJ2-7; tentatively, D is TRBD2 (7 bases). The CDR3 length is 18 residues. Germline values: CDR1 SSHAT, CDR2 FNYEAQ (reference sequence). The V gene lost 3 bases and the J gene lost 3 bases, with 24 bases spanning the gap. CDR3 in DNA: TGTGCCAGCAGCTTTGACTGGCGGGGGCCAGGCCGCGACTACGAGCAGTACTTC. It translates to CASSFDWRGPGRDYEQYF.

The V call is TRBV6-5, the J call TRBJ1-2; D unclear. The germline CDR1 and CDR2 sequences are MNHEY and SVGAGI. The CDR3 is made up of 14 amino acids. V shed 8 bases and J shed 3 bases, with 16 bases lying between them. CDR3 DNA: TGTGCCAGCGCGGGGAGGCAAGGGCACTATGGCTACACCTTC. Translated: CASAGRQGHYGYTF.

The V and J genes are TRBV19 and TRBJ1-2, with a weak D call TRBD1 (6 bases). Trimming pared 3 bases from V and 5 bases from J, leaving 16 bases between. CDR3 length: 15 amino acids. Per the germline V gene, CDR1 is LNHDA and CDR2 is SQIVND (reference sequence). The CDR3 DNA is TGTGCCAGTAGTATGGAACAGGGCGCTTCGTATGGCTACACCTTC. Protein: CASSMEQGASYGYTF.

The rearrangement links TRBV11-2 to TRBJ1-3, with D hard to call. V lost 8 bases and J 4 bases, leaving 9 bases between the germline ends. The CDR3 has 12 residues. Germline CDR1 and CDR2: SGHAT and FQNNGV. The chain's CDR3 is CASREPGNTIYF. DNA for the CDR3: TGTGCCAGCCGGGAACCAGGAAACACCATATATTTT. The whole variable domain, remainder taken from reference TRBV11-2 and TRBJ1-3, is EAGVAQSPRYKIIEKRQSVAFWCNPISGHATLYWYQQILGQGPKLLIQFQNNGVVDDSQLPKDRFSAERLKGVDSTLKIQPAKLEDSAVYLCASREPGNTIYFGEGSWLTVV.